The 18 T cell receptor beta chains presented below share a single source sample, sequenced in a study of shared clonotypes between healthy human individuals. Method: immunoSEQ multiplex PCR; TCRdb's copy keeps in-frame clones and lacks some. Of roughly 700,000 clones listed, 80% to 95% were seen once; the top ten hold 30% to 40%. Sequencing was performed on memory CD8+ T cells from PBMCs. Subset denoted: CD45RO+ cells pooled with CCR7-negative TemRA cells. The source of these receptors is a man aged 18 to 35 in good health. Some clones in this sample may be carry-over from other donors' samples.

The CDR3 protein is CASSITRWTGGADGYTF. The DNA for the CDR3 is TGTGCCAGTAGTATAACCCGCTGGACAGGGGGCGCGGATGGCTACACCTTC. The rearrangement links TRBV19 to TRBJ1-2; 11 nucleotides agree with TRBD1. V was pared by 2 bases and J by 6 bases, with 11 bases of the junction left unmatched. The V gene's germline CDR1 is LNHDA and CDR2 SQIVND (reference sequence). The CDR3 loop spans 17 amino acids.

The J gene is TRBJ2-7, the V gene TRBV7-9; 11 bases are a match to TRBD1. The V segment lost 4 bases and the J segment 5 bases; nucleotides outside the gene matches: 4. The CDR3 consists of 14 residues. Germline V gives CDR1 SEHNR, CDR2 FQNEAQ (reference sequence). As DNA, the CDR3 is TGTGCCAGCAGCTCTGGGACAGGGGGGCACGAGCAGTACTTC. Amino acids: CASSSGTGGHEQYF.

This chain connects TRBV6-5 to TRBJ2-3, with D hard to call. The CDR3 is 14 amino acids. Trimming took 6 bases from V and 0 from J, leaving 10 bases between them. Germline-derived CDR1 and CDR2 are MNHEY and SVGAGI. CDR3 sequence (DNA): TGTGCCAGCAGACAGCTATCTAGCACAGATACGCAGTATTTT. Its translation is CASRQLSSTDTQYF.

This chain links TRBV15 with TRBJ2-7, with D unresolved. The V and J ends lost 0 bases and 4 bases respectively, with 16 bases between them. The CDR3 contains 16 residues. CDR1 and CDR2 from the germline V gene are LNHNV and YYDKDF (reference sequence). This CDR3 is CATSRDEGSSLYEQYF. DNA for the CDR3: TGTGCCACCAGCAGAGATGAAGGTTCCTCGTTGTACGAGCAGTACTTC.

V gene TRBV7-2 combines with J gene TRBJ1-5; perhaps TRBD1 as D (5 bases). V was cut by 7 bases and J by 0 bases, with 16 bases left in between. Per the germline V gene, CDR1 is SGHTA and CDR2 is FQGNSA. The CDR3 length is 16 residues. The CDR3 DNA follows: TGTGCCAGCACCCCCATCGACAGTTATAGCAATCAGCCCCAGCATTTT. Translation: CASTPIDSYSNQPQHF.

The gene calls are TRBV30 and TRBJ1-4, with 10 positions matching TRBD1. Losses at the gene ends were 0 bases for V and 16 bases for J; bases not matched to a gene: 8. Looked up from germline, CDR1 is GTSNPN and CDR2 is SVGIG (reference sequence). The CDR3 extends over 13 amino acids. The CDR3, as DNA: TGTGCCTGGAGTGTACCTGGGGGACAGGGGCCGTTTTTT. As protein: CAWSVPGGQGPFF.

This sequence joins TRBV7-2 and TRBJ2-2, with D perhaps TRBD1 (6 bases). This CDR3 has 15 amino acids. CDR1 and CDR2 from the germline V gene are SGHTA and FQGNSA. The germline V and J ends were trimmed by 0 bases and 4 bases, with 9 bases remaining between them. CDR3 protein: CASSLADSGTGELFF. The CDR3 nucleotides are TGTGCCAGCAGCTTAGCGGACAGTGGCACCGGGGAGCTGTTTTTT. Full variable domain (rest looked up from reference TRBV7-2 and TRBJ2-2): GAGVSQSPSNKVTEKGKDVELRCDPISGHTALYWYRQSLGQGLEFLIYFQGNSAPDKSGLPSDRFSAERTGGSVSTLTIQRTQQEDSAVYLCASSLADSGTGELFFGEGSRLTVL.

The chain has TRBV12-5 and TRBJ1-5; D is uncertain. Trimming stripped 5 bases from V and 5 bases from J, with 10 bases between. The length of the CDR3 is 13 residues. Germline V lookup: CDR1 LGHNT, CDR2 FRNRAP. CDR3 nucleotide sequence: TGTGCTAGTGGTCCGAGTCTCTATCAGCCCCAGCATTTT. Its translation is CASGPSLYQPQHF.

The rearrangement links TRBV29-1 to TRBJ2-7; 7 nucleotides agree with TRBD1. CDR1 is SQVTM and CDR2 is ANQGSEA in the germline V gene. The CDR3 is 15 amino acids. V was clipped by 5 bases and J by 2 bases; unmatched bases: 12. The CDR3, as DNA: TGCAGCGTTCTGGACGTGACAGGGTCCCCCTACGAGCAGTACTTC. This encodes CSVLDVTGSPYEQYF.

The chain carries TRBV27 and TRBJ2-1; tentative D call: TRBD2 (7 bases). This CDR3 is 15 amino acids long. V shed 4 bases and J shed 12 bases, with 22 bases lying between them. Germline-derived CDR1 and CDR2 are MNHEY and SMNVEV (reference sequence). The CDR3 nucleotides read TGTGCCAGCAGTTCCTCGCAGGGGAGGGCCGTTCGGCAGTTCTTC. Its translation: CASSSSQGRAVRQFF.

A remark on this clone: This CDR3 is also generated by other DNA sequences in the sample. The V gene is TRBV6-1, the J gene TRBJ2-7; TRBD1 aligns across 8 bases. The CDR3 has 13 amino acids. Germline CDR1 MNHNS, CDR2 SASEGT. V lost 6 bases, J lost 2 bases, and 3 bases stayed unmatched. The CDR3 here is CASRGTGTYEQYF. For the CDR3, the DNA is TGTGCCAGCAGAGGGACAGGAACCTACGAGCAGTACTTC.

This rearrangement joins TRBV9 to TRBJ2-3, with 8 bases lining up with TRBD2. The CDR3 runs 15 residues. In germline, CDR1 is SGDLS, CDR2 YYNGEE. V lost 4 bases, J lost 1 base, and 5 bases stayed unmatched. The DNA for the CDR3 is TGTGCCAGCAGCACGACGACTAGCGGCACAGATACGCAGTATTTT. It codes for CASSTTTSGTDTQYF. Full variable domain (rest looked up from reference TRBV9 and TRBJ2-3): DSGVTQTPKHLITATGQRVTLRCSPRSGDLSVYWYQQSLDQGLQFLIQYYNGEERAKGNILERFSAQQFPDLHSELNLSSLELGDSALYFCASSTTTSGTDTQYFGPGTRLTVL.

CDR3 DNA sequence: TGTGCCAGCAGTTTTTTTGGAGTCGACGAGCAGTACTTC. Protein sequence: CASSFFGVDEQYF. This chain links TRBV28 with TRBJ2-7, with D unclear. Trimming removed 3 bases at V and 5 bases at J, with 11 bases between. Germline CDR1 reads MDHEN; CDR2 reads SYDVKM. CDR3 size: 13 residues.

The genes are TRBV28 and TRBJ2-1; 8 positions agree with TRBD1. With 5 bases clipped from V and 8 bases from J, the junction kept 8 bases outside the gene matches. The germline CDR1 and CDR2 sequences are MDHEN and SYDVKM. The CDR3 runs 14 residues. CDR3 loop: CASSPGQEVDEQFF. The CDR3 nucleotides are TGTGCCAGCAGTCCGGGACAGGAGGTGGATGAGCAGTTCTTC.

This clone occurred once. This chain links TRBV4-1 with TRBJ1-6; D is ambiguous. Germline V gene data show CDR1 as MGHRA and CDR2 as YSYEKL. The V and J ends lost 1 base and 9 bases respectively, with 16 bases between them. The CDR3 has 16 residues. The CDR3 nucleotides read TGCGCCAGCAGCCAAGGGAGGACTACGATTATTTCACCCCTCCACTTT. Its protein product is CASSQGRTTIISPLHF.

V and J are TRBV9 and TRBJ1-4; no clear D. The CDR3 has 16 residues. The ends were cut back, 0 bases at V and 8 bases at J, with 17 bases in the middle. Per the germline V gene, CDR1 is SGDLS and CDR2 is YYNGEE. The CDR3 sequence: CASSVGYKPLGEKLFF. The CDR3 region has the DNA TGTGCCAGCAGCGTAGGGTACAAACCCCTTGGGGAAAAACTGTTTTTT.

CDR3 amino acids: CASSSTSLGYEGYNEQFF. The CDR3, as DNA: TGTGCCAGCAGCTCCACCTCTTTAGGGTATGAGGGCTACAATGAGCAGTTCTTC. This chain links TRBV7-9 with TRBJ2-1; TRBD2 is a possible D gene (5 bases). The length of the CDR3 is 18 residues. The V and J ends lost 4 bases and 3 bases respectively, with 22 bases between them. CDR1 and CDR2 (germline): SEHNR, FQNEAQ (reference sequence). The entire variable domain, with the rest obtained from reference TRBV7-9 and TRBJ2-1, is as follows: DTGVSQNPRHKITKRGQNVTFRCDPISEHNRLYWYRQTLGQGPEFLTYFQNEAQLEKSRLLSDRFSAERPKGSFSTLEIQRTEQGDSAMYLCASSSTSLGYEGYNEQFFGPGTRLTVL.

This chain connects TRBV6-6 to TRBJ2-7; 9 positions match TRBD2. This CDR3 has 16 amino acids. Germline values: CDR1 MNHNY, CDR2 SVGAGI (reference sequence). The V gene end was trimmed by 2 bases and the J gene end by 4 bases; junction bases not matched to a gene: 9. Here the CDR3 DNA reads TGTGCCAGCAGTTACCATCTAGCGGGGAAATGGTACGAGCAGTACTTC. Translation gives CASSYHLAGKWYEQYF.